This T cell receptor beta chain came from a study of T cell changes during pregnancy in multiple sclerosis. With V trimmed by 5 bases and J by 1 base, 6 bases remained unmatched. CDR1 SGHVS and CDR2 FNYEAQ come from the germline V gene. This CDR3 has 15 residues. Only in-frame clones appear in the TCRdb table, and some are missing; sequencing was by immunoSEQ multiplex PCR. The sample has about 23,000 clones, 87% seen once. This TCR was sampled from a female donor with multiple sclerosis, enrolled in a pregnancy study. The V and J genes are TRBV7-6 and TRBJ2-7; TRBD2 agrees at 9 bases. The specimen was CD8+ T cells from peripheral blood mononuclear cells, collected after pregnancy. The CDR3 region has the DNA TGTGCCAGCAGCGCGGCTAGCGGGGATTCCTACGAGCAGTACTTC. It is translated as CASSAASGDSYEQYF.